Shown below are 4 T cell receptor beta chains from a single sample sequenced in a study of regulatory T cells in long-lasting Graves disease. Building the TCR beta libraries relied on iRepertoire HTBI primers, and CDR3 regions underwent Arm-PCR. From the multiplex PCR reads, TCRdb called clonotypes with MiXCR, one entry per CDR3 protein. The sample gives some 350,000 distinct CDR3 sequences, under 20% of which show up once; around 20% is in the top ten. Time point specified: newly diagnosed GD, antithyroid drugs for less than 3 months. With RNA extracted from PBMCs as input, the TCR library was made. The same data also contributed to another study, on T cells in Graves' hyperthyroidism and ophthalmopathy.

The sample in question was peripheral blood mononuclear cells (PBMCs), obtained at new diagnosis, from a patient treated with antithyroid drugs. All receptors derive from a woman younger than 35 with Graves disease.

This clonotype was counted between two and nine times. The gene calls are TRBV13 and TRBJ2-7, with D hard to call. Deletions cut 1 base from V and 5 bases from J, with 15 bases between. This CDR3 has 15 amino acids. The germline V gene encodes CDR1 PRHDT and CDR2 FYEKMQ (reference sequence). The CDR3: CASSLEAGTRDEQYF. In DNA, the CDR3 is TGTGCCAGCAGCTTAGAGGCAGGTACTCGGGACGAGCAGTACTTC.

The sample holds many counts of this clonotype. The chain couples TRBV20-1 to TRBJ2-5, with D hard to call. Per the germline V gene, CDR1 is DFQATT and CDR2 is SNEGSKA (reference sequence). This CDR3 is 11 amino acids long. The CDR3 DNA sequence: TGCAGAGAGGAAGACCAAGAGACCCAGTACTTC. Amino acids: CREEDQETQYF.

The gene calls are TRBV7-2 and TRBJ1-2; D uncertain. The CDR3 contains 13 residues. The germline gives CDR1 SGHTA, CDR2 FQGNSA. V lost 7 bases, J lost 0 bases, and 9 bases lay in between. DNA for the CDR3: TGTGCCAGCAAAGAAGCATCTAACTATGGCTACACCTTC. This codes for CASKEASNYGYTF.

This clonotype was seen ten or more times. J is TRBJ2-3 and V is TRBV27; 8 positions match TRBD2. Germline trimming cut 2 bases from V and 3 bases from J; bases unmatched to any gene: 1. The germline CDR1 and CDR2 sequences are MNHEY and SMNVEV (reference sequence). CDR3 size: 14 residues. This CDR3 is CASSLREGTDTQYF. The CDR3 coding sequence is TGTGCCAGCAGTTTACGGGAGGGGACAGATACGCAGTATTTT.